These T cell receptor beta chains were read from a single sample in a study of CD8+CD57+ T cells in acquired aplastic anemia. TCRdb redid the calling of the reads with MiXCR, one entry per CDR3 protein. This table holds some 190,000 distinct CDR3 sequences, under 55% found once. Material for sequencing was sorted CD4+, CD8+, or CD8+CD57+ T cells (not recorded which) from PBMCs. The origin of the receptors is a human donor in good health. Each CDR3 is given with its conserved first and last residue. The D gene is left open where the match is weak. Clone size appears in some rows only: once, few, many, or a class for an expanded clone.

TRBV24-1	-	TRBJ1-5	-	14	TGTGCCACCAGTGACCCGGGACCCCGTAGGCCCCAGCATTTT	CATSDPGPRRPQHF
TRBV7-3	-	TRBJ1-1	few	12	TGTGCCAGCAGGCAACCTAACGGGGAAGCTTTCTTT	CASRQPNGEAFF
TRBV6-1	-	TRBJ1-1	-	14	TGTGCCAGCAGTGAAGGTACGGAAAACACTGAAGCTTTCTTT	CASSEGTENTEAFF
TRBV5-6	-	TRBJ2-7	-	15	TGTGCCAGCAGCCTAGGTGCAGGGTTCTCCTACGAGCAGTACTTC	CASSLGAGFSYEQYF
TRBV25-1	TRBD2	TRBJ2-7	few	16	TGTGCCAGCAGTTTTCAGCTAGCGGGTTACTCCTACGAGCAGTACTTC	CASSFQLAGYSYEQYF
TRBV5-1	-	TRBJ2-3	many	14	TGCGCCAGCAGCTTGCTAGGCAACACAGATACGCAGTATTTT	CASSLLGNTDTQYF
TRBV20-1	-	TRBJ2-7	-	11	TGCAGCATTAAGCGGAACTACGAGCAGTACTTC	CSIKRNYEQYF
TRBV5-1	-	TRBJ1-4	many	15	TGCGCCAGCAGCTTGGGTAGGGGGACTAATGAAAAACTGTTTTTT	CASSLGRGTNEKLFF
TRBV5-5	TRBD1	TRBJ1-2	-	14	TGTGCCAGCAGCGGGGAGGGACAGGGGGCTGGCTACACCTTC	CASSGEGQGAGYTF
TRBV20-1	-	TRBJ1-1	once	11	TGCAGTGCTAGAGGTGACACTGAAGCTTTCTTT	CSARGDTEAFF
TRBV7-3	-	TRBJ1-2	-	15	TGTGCCAGCAGCCCCTCCGATCGAGACAACTATGGCTACACCTTC	CASSPSDRDNYGYTF
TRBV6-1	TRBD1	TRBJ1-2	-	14	TGTGCCAGCAGTGAAGGACAGGGGGGCTATGGCTACACCTTC	CASSEGQGGYGYTF
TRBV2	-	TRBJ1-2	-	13	TGTGCCAGCAGTGAGTTGGGGACCTATGGCTACACCTTC	CASSELGTYGYTF
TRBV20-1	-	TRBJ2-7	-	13	TGCAGTGCTAGAGAACACAGCTCCTACGAGCAGTACTTC	CSAREHSSYEQYF
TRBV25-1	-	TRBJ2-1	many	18	TGTGCCAGCAGTGAATTCTCCCTTTCAGGGATATCCTACAATGAGCAGTTCTTC	CASSEFSLSGISYNEQFF
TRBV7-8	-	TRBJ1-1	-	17	TGTGCCAGCAGCTTACTTGGAGGTGGGGGGGGGAACACTGAAGCTTTCTTT	CASSLLGGGGGNTEAFF
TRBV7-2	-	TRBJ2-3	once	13	TGTGCCAGCAGCTTGTGGGGAGCAGATACGCAGTATTTT	CASSLWGADTQYF
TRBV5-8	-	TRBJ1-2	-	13	TGTGCCAGCAGCTTGGCGGGGGACTATGGCTACACCTTC	CASSLAGDYGYTF
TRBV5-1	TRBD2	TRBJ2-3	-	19	TGCGCCAGCAGTTCCGGGACTAGCGGGAGATGGGTTGGCACAGATACGCAGTATTTT	CASSSGTSGRWVGTDTQYF
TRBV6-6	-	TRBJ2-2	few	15	TGTGCCAGCAGTTACTCAGGTTCGGGGGTCGGGGAGCTGTTTTTT	CASSYSGSGVGELFF
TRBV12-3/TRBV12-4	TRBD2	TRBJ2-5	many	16	TGTGCCAGCAGTTTCGGAAGCGGGAGAGGTCGAGAGACCCAGTACTTC	CASSFGSGRGRETQYF
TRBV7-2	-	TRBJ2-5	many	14	TGTGCCAGCAGCTTAACACGGAACCAAGAGACCCAGTACTTC	CASSLTRNQETQYF
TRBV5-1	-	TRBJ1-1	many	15	TGCGCCAGCAGCCTAACCGGGGAGGTGAACACTGAAGCTTTCTTT	CASSLTGEVNTEAFF
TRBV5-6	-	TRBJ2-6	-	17	TGTGCCAGCAGCCCATACAGGGTATCAACTGGGGCCAACGTCCTGACTTTC	CASSPYRVSTGANVLTF
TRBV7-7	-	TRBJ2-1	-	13	TGTGCCAGCAGCCCAGCACCAGGGGGGGAGCAGTTCTTC	CASSPAPGGEQFF
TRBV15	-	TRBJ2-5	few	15	TGTGCCACCAGCATGGAACCGGGGCAGGGGGAGACCCAGTACTTC	CATSMEPGQGETQYF
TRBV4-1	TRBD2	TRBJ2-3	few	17	TGCGCCAGCAGCCAAGCGAGGACTAGCGGGAGGCAAGATACGCAGTATTTT	CASSQARTSGRQDTQYF
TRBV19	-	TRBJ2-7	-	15	TGTGCCAGTAGTATAGGGTACCGTGGCTCCTACGAGCAGTACTTC	CASSIGYRGSYEQYF
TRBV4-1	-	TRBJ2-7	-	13	TGCGCCAGCAGCCAAAGCTTTCGATACGAGCAGTACTTC	CASSQSFRYEQYF
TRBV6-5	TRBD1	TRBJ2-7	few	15	TGTGCCATCAGTTTCTCGACAGGGGGCATGAACGAGCAGTACTTC	CAISFSTGGMNEQYF
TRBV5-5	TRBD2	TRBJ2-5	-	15	TGTGCCAGCAGGACCGGACTAGCGGGGGCCGAGACCCAGTACTTC	CASRTGLAGAETQYF
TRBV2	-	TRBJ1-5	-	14	TGTGCCAGCAGTGAAATCAGAAACAATCAGCCCCAGCATTTT	CASSEIRNNQPQHF
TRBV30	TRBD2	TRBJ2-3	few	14	TGTGCCTGGCGGACTAGCGGGAGCGCAGATACGCAGTATTTT	CAWRTSGSADTQYF
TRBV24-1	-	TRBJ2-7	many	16	TGTGCCACCAGTGGTGGGACCTCCGGTGGGACCTACGAGCAGTACTTC	CATSGGTSGGTYEQYF
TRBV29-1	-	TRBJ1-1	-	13	TGCAGCGCAACCAAGGGGGGGAACACTGAAGCTTTCTTT	CSATKGGNTEAFF
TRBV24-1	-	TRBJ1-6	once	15	TGTGCCACCAGTGATTTGGACGGTTATAATTCACCCCTCCACTTT	CATSDLDGYNSPLHF
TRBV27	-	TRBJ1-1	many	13	TGTGCCACCCTATCACAGGGTAGCACTGAAGCTTTCTTT	CATLSQGSTEAFF
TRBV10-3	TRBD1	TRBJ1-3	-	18	TGTGCCATCAGTGCTCCGGGACAGTGGGGCCCCGGTGGAAACACCATATATTTT	CAISAPGQWGPGGNTIYF
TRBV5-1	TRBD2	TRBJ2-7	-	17	TGCGCCAGCAGCTTGGTATCCGGGACTAGCGGATCCTACGAGCAGTACTTC	CASSLVSGTSGSYEQYF
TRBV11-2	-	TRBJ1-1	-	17	TGTGCCAGCAGCTTAAGGGCAGGGGCCTGGGGGAACACTGAAGCTTTCTTT	CASSLRAGAWGNTEAFF